This T cell receptor beta chain was sequenced during a study of blood T cell repertoires in COVID-19. As for the study in general: Some COVID-19 samples were acute and others convalescent; all came from the United States, Italy and Spain.

Individuals drawn from 24 US areas were about 18 to 100 years old. Cohorts were determined from participant-reported clinical history. Recovered status in Cohort 3 required two negative PCRs, clearance, or symptom resolution. Using immunoSEQ multiplex PCR, the repertoire was profiled, and TCRdb retains in-frame clones only, with some absent. This sample has about 380,000 clones; around 87% occur once, and the top ten carry approximately 1.3%. Germline values: CDR1 SGHVS, CDR2 FNYEAQ. V lost 1 base and J lost 9; bases outside the gene matches: 3. The CDR3 length is 13 residues. This receptor was obtained from a man aged 25-45 years who had recovered from COVID-19. The chain links TRBV7-6 to TRBJ2-3; TRBD1 matches at 8 bases. Input material: PBMCs or T cells enriched from blood (not recorded which). The CDR3 DNA reads TGTGCCAGCAGCTTAGATCAGGGGGCGACGCAGTATTTT. This sequence encodes CASSLDQGATQYF.